This TCR beta chain was captured by sequencing in a study of T cell changes during pregnancy in multiple sclerosis. The repertoire was sequenced with immunoSEQ multiplex PCR; TCRdb's copy has only in-frame clones and lacks some. Found here are 30,000 to 40,000 clones, about 90% of them singletons; the top ten hold 0.56%. Specimen: CD4+ T cells from peripheral blood mononuclear cells, collected before pregnancy. This clonotype was obtained from a female donor with multiple sclerosis, enrolled in a pregnancy study.

The CDR3 here is CASSADRYYEQYF. The CDR3 nucleotides are TGTGCCAGCTCAGCGGACAGGTACTACGAGCAGTACTTC. This chain links TRBV18 with TRBJ2-7; 7 bases line up with TRBD1. The V and J ends lost 5 bases and 3 bases, in that order; junction bases with no gene match: 4. The CDR3 is made up of 13 amino acids. Per the germline V gene, CDR1 is KGHSH and CDR2 is LQKENI. Full variable domain (missing parts from reference TRBV18 and TRBJ2-7): NAGVMQNPRHLVRRRGQEARLRCSPMKGHSHVYWYRQLPEEGLKFMVYLQKENIIDESGMPKERFSAEFPKEGPSILRIQQVVRGDSAAYFCASSADRYYEQYFGPGTRLTVT.